This T cell receptor (beta chain) was captured in a study of T cells after yellow fever vaccination. The germline CDR1 and CDR2 sequences are LNHNV and YYDKDF (reference sequence). This CDR3 spans 13 amino acids. The trim removed 6 bases at V and 7 bases at J, leaving 9 bases unmatched. Study-level results: The secondary response was weaker, and its peak arrived faster, on day 5 versus 15. Contaminants from the bulk population, in the form of abundant clonotypes, could be found in FACS-sorted repertoires.

UMIs were added to TCR cDNA along with a universal primer site when it was made by 5'RACE template switching. TCRdb re-called the 5' RACE reads through MiXCR, storing one row per CDR3 protein. The profile shows 620,000 or so distinct CDR3 sequences, 17% of them singletons. A remark on this clonotype: Its cognate antigen is unknown.

The clonotype was recovered from a man younger than 30 who received the YFV17D yellow fever vaccine. Sequenced material: PBMCs, taken 5 to 6 days after the first yellow fever vaccination. The chain recombines TRBV15 with TRBJ2-7; 7 nucleotides match TRBD2. The CDR3 coding sequence is TGTGCCACCAGGATCAGCGGGACGGTTGAGCAGTACTTC. It translates to CATRISGTVEQYF.